A single sample gave rise to the 11 T cell receptor beta chains below, sequenced in a study of OX40 agonist ivuxolimab in advanced cancers. Profiling relied on immunoSEQ multiplex PCR, and the TCRdb table lists in-frame clones only, not all of them. The sample includes some 74,000 clones, approximately 85% seen only once; the top ten take less than 4.5%. The material was CD4+ or CD8+ T cells sorted from blood, obtained in a trial of the OX40 agonist ivuxolimab. The receptors shown here come from an adult with an advanced solid tumor such as melanoma, head and neck, liver or kidney cancer.

This chain links TRBV27 with TRBJ2-7; D is perhaps TRBD1 (6 bases). Germline lookup yields CDR1 MNHEY and CDR2 SMNVEV (reference sequence). With 7 bases removed from V and 7 bases from J, the gap between germline ends came to 20 bases. The CDR3 consists of 14 residues. The CDR3 protein is CASTHQVGQGEQYF. Written as DNA, the CDR3 is TGTGCCAGCACCCACCAAGTGGGACAAGGAGAGCAGTACTTC.

The chain carries TRBV20-1 and TRBJ1-2; D gene uncertain. The germline V gene has CDR1 DFQATT and CDR2 SNEGSKA (reference sequence). The CDR3 sequence is 11 residues long. V was clipped by 3 bases and J by 6 bases, with 8 bases between them. The CDR3 coding sequence is TGCAGTGCTAGGTCCGTAAATGGCTACACCTTC. It codes for CSARSVNGYTF.

The chain uses TRBV4-1 and TRBJ2-3; no reliable D call. The CDR3 runs 14 residues. Trimming cost V 0 bases and J 0 bases, with 4 bases left between them. Germline V CDR1 and CDR2: MGHRA, YSYEKL. CDR3 amino acids: CASSQDWSTDTQYF. CDR3 sequence (DNA): TGCGCCAGCAGCCAAGATTGGAGCACAGATACGCAGTATTTT.

The count of this clone is one. The chain is built from TRBV7-6 and TRBJ2-1; the match to TRBD2 covers 8 bases. Per germline, CDR1 SGHVS and CDR2 FNYEAQ. Losses at the gene ends were 5 bases for V and 0 bases for J; bases not matched to a gene: 6. The CDR3 contains 16 residues. This CDR3 reads CASSRTSTSSYNEQFF. For the CDR3, the DNA is TGTGCCAGCAGCAGGACTAGCACGAGCTCCTACAATGAGCAGTTCTTC.

The chain links TRBV28 to TRBJ2-7; 8 bases align to TRBD2. The CDR3 has 14 amino acids. Germline CDR1 MDHEN, CDR2 SYDVKM. Unmatched junction bases numbered 12, after V lost 11 bases and J lost 3 bases. CDR3 sequence (DNA): TGTGCCGCAAAGGCGTCGGGGGGGCACTACGAGCAGTACTTC. As protein: CAAKASGGHYEQYF.

This sequence joins TRBV19 and TRBJ2-7, with D possibly matching TRBD2 (6 bases). V was trimmed by 5 bases and J by 3 bases, leaving 20 bases between them. The germline gives CDR1 LNHDA, CDR2 SQIVND (reference sequence). The CDR3 is 16 amino acids. The CDR3 loop reads CASSLRLGGGFYEQYF. CDR3 nucleotide sequence: TGTGCCAGTAGTCTACGCCTCGGGGGTGGATTCTACGAGCAGTACTTC.

Only a few counts were recorded for this clone. This sequence joins TRBV5-1 and TRBJ2-7; 7 bases match TRBD2. Unmatched junction bases numbered 3, after V lost 0 bases and J lost 6 bases. Germline V gives CDR1 SGHRS, CDR2 YFSETQ. There are 13 residues in the CDR3. The CDR3 region has the DNA TGCGCCAGCAGCTTGGAAGCGGGAACCGAGCAGTACTTC. Residues: CASSLEAGTEQYF.

The V call is TRBV19, the J call TRBJ2-1; tentative D call: TRBD1 (6 bases). The CDR3 spans 16 residues. The germline V gene has CDR1 LNHDA and CDR2 SQIVND (reference sequence). Trimming took 6 bases from V and 8 from J, leaving 23 bases between them. CDR3 sequence reads: CASRPFLGDIIDEQFF. The CDR3 DNA sequence: TGTGCCAGTAGGCCCTTCCTTGGGGACATAATCGATGAGCAGTTCTTC.

The V gene is TRBV5-1, the J gene TRBJ2-2; 7 positions match TRBD1. Losses at the gene ends were 4 bases for V and 3 bases for J; bases not matched to a gene: 3. This CDR3 region has 14 residues. Germline V gene sequence: CDR1 SGHRS, CDR2 YFSETQ. The CDR3 DNA reads as TGCGCCAGCAGCCGACAGGGCCACACCGGGGAGCTGTTTTTT. Translated, it gives CASSRQGHTGELFF.

This CDR3 is CASSRGVGEEKLFF. The CDR3 coding sequence is TGTGCCAGCAGCCGCGGAGTAGGGGAGGAAAAACTGTTTTTT. The genes are TRBV5-4 and TRBJ1-4; D possibly corresponds to TRBD1 (5 bases). The germline gives CDR1 SGHNT, CDR2 YYREEE (reference sequence). The CDR3 is 14 residues long. Trimming took 4 bases from V and 8 from J, leaving 15 bases between them.

The V call is TRBV28, the J call TRBJ2-1; D call uncertain. This CDR3 is built from 11 residues. The germline V and J ends were trimmed by 6 bases and 8 bases, with 8 bases remaining between them. CDR1 is MDHEN and CDR2 is SYDVKM in the germline V gene. The CDR3 region is CASSYYDEQFF. CDR3 sequence (DNA): TGTGCCAGCAGCTATTACGATGAGCAGTTCTTC.